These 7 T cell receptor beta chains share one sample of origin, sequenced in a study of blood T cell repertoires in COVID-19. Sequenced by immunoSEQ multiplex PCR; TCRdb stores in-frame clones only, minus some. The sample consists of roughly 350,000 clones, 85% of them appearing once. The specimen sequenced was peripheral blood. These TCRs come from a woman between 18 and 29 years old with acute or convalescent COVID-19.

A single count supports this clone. The CDR3 DNA follows: TGTGCCAGCAGTCCCGCAGCGGGTTTCTCCTACGAGCAGTACTTC. Translation: CASSPAAGFSYEQYF. The chain joins TRBV6-6 to TRBJ2-7, with D possibly TRBD2 on 6 matching bases. The CDR3 runs 15 residues. Trimming shortened V by 5 bases and J by 0 bases, and 14 bases separated the two germline ends. Germline V gene data show CDR1 as MNHNY and CDR2 as SVGAGI (reference sequence).

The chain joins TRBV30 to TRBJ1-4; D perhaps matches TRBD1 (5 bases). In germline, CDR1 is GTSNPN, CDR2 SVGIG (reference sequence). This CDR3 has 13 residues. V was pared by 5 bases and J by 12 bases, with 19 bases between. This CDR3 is CAWEPGRREELFF. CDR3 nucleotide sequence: TGTGCCTGGGAACCGGGACGTCGGGAGGAACTGTTTTTT.

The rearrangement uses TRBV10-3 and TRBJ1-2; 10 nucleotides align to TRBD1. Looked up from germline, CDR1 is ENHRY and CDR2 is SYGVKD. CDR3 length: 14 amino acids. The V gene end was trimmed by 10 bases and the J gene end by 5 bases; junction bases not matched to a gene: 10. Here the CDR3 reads CASTRDRGEYGYTF. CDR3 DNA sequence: TGTGCCAGTACCCGGGACAGGGGAGAGTATGGCTACACCTTC.

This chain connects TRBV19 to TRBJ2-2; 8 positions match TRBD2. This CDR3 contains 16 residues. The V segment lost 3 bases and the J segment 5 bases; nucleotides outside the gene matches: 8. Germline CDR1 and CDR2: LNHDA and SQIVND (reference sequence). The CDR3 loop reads CASSIGLAGQTGELFF. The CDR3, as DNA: TGTGCCAGTAGTATTGGTCTAGCGGGCCAAACCGGGGAGCTGTTTTTT.

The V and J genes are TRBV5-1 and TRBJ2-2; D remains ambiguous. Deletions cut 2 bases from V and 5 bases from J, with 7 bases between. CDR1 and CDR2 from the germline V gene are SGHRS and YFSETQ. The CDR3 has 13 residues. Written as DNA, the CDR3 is TGCGCCAGCAGCTTTTCAGTAACCGGGGAGCTGTTTTTT. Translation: CASSFSVTGELFF. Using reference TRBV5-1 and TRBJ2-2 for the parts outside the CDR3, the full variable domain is KAGVTQTPRYLIKTRGQQVTLSCSPISGHRSVSWYQQTPGQGLQFLFEYFSETQRNKGNFPGRFSGRQFSNSRSEMNVSTLELGDSALYLCASSFSVTGELFFGEGSRLTVL.

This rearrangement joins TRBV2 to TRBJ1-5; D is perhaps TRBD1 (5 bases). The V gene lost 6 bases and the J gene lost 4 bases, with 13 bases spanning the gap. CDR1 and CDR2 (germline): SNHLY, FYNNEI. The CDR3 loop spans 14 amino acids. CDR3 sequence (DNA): TGTGCCAGCAGATCACAGGCTCTTAATCAGCCCCAGCATTTT. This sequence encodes CASRSQALNQPQHF.

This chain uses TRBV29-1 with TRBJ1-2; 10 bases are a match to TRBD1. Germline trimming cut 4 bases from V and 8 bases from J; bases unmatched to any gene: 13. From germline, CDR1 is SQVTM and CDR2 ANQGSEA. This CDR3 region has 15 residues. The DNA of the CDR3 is TGCAGCGTTGGGGGACAGGGGCATGGGCCTGGGGGCTACACCTTC. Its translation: CSVGGQGHGPGGYTF.